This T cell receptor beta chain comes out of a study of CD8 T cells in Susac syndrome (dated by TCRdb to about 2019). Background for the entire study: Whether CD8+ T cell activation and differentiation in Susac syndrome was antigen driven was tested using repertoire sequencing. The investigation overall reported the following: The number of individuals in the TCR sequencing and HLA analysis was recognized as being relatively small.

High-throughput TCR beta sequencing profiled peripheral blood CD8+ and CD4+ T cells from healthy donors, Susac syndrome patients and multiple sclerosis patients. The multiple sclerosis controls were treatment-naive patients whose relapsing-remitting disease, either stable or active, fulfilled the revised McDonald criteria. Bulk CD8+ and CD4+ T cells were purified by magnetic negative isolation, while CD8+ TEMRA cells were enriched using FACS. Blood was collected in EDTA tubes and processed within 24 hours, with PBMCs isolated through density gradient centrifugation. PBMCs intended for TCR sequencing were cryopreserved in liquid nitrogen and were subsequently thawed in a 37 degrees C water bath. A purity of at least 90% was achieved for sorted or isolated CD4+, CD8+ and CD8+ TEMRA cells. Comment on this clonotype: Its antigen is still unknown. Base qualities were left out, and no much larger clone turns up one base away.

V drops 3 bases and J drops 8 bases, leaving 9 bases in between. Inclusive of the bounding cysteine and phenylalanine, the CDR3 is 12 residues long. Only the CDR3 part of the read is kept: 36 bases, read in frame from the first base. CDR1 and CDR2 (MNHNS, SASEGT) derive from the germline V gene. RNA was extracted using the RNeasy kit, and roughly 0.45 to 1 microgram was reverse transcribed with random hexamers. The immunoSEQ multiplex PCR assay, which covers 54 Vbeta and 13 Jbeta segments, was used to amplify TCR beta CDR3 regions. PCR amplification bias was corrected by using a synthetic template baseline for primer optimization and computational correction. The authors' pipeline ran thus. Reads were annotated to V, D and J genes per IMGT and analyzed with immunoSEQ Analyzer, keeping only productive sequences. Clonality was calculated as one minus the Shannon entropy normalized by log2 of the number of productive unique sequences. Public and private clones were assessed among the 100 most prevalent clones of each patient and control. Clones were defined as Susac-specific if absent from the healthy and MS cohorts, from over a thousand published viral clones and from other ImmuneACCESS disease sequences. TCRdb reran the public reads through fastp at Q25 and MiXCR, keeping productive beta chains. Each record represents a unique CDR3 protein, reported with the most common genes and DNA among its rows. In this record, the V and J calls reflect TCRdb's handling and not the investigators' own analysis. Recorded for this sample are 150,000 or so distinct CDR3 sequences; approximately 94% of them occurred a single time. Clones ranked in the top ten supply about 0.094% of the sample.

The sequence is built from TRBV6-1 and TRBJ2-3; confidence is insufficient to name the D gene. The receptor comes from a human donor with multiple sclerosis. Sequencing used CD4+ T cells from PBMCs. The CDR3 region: CASSEEPPTQYF. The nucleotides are TGTGCCAGCAGTGAGGAACCGCCTACGCAGTATTTT.